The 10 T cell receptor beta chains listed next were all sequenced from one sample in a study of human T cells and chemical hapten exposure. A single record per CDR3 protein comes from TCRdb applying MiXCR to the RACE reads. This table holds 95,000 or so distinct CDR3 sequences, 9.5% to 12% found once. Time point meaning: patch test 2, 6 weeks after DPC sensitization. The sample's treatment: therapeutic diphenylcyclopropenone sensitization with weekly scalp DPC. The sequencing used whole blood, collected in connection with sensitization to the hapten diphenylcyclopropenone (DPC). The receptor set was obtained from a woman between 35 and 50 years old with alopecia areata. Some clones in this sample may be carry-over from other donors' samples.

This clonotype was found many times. CDR3 in DNA: TGTGCCTGGAGCGACGCGATCCCTGAAGCTTTCTTT. Protein product: CAWSDAIPEAFF. This chain links TRBV30 with TRBJ1-1; D is uncertain. CDR3 length: 12 residues. V dropped 3 bases and J dropped 6 bases, with 11 bases sitting between them. CDR1 and CDR2 (germline): GTSNPN, SVGIG (reference sequence).

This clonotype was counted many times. CDR3 coding DNA: TGCAGTGCCACCAAGAGTGCCACTGAAGCTTTCTTT. Translated: CSATKSATEAFF. V usage is TRBV20-1 and J usage is TRBJ1-1; D is unresolved. The V gene's germline CDR1 is DFQATT and CDR2 SNEGSKA (reference sequence). The length of the CDR3 is 12 residues. V lost 6 bases and J lost 4, with 12 bases in between.

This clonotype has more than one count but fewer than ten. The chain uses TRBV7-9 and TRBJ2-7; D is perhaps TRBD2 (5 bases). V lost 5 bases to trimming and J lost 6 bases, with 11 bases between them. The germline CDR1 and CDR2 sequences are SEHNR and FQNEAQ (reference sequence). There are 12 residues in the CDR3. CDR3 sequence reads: CASSVGGGEQYF. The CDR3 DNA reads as TGTGCCAGCAGCGTCGGAGGTGGCGAGCAGTACTTC.

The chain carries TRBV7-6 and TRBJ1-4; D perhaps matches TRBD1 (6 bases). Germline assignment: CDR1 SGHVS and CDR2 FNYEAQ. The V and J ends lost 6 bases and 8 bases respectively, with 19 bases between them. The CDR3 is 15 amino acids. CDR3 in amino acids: CASSTDGLGGEKLFF. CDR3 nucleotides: TGTGCCAGCAGTACGGACGGGCTAGGGGGGGAAAAACTGTTTTTT.

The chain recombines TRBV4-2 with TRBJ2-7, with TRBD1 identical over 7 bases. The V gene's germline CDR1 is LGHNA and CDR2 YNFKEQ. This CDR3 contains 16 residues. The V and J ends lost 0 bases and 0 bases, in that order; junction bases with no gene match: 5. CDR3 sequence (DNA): TGTGCCAGCAGCCAAGAGGCCGGGGACAGCTCCTACGAGCAGTACTTC. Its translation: CASSQEAGDSSYEQYF.

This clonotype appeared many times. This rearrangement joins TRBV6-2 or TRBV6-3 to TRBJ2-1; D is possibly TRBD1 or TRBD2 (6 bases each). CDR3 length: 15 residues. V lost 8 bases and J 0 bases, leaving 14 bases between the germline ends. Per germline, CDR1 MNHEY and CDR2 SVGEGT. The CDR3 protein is CASGGQPHSYNEQFF. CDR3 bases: TGTGCCAGCGGGGGGCAGCCCCACTCCTACAATGAGCAGTTCTTC.

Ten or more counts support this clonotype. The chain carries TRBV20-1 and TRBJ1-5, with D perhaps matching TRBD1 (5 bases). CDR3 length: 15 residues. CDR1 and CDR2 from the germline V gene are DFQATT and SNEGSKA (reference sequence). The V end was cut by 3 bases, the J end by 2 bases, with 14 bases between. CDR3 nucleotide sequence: TGCAGTGCTAGGACCTCAGGGAGTGGCAATCAGCCCCAGCATTTT. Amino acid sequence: CSARTSGSGNQPQHF.

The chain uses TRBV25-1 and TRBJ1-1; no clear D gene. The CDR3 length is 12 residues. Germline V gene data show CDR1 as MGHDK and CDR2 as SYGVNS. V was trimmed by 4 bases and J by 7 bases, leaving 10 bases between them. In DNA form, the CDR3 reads TGTGCCAGCAGTGGAACCCTCCATGAAGCTTTCTTT. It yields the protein CASSGTLHEAFF.

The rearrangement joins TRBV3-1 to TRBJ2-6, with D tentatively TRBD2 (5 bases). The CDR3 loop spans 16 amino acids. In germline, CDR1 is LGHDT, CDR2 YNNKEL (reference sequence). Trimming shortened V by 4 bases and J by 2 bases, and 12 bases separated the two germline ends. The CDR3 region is CASSPLPGAGANVLTF. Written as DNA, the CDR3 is TGTGCCAGCAGCCCACTTCCCGGGGCTGGGGCCAACGTCCTGACTTTC.

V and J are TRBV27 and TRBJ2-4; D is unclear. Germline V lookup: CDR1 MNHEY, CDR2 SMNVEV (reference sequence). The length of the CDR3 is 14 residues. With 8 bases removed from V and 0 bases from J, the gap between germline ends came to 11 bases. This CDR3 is CASRSTLAKNIQYF. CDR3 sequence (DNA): TGTGCCAGCCGATCCACTCTAGCCAAAAACATTCAGTACTTC.